The present T cell receptor beta chain was sequenced within a study of cytomegalovirus exposure and HLA in healthy donors. The PCR ran on 60 Vbeta and 13 Jbeta primers. The method was immunoSEQ multiplex PCR; TCRdb's version includes in-frame clones alone and lacks a portion of them. Of roughly 150,000 clones listed, approximately 80% were seen once; the top ten hold approximately 15%. The CDR3 totals 15 residues. Germline CDR1 is SGHTA and CDR2 is FQGNSA. V was shortened by 8 bases and J by 6 bases, with 22 bases between the two germline ends. About this clone: What it binds is unknown.

Regarding the study as a whole: There were around 160 TCR beta chains listed as cytomegalovirus-associated.

The chain uses TRBV7-2 and TRBJ1-2; tentatively, D is TRBD1 (5 bases). Material: PBMCs. This TCR was sampled from a woman aged 40 to 50 in good health and CMV-seronegative. The CDR3 bases are TGTGCCAGCCCGGGAGGGGATTCCCGTCTCGATGGCTACACCTTC. Amino acids: CASPGGDSRLDGYTF.